This TCR beta chain was sequenced for a study of T cell repertoires in ileal Crohn's disease. Of note for this clone: What it recognizes is unknown.

Data came from immunoSEQ multiplex PCR; TCRdb stores just in-frame clones and leaves some out. The sample yields about 7,400 clones, around 81% seen once. Trimming cost V 4 bases and J 4 bases, with 14 bases left between them. Germline assignment: CDR1 MNHEY and CDR2 SMNVEV (reference sequence). This CDR3 region has 15 residues. Study-level findings and limits: Active smokers at surgery had more clonal expansions than non-smokers.

The clonotype originates from an adult with Crohn's disease. The source material was ileal tissue. This sequence joins TRBV27 and TRBJ2-1; D perhaps matches TRBD1 (6 bases). The CDR3 reads CASSSDGTKYNEQFF. In DNA, the CDR3 is TGTGCCAGCAGTTCCGACGGGACAAAATACAATGAGCAGTTCTTC.